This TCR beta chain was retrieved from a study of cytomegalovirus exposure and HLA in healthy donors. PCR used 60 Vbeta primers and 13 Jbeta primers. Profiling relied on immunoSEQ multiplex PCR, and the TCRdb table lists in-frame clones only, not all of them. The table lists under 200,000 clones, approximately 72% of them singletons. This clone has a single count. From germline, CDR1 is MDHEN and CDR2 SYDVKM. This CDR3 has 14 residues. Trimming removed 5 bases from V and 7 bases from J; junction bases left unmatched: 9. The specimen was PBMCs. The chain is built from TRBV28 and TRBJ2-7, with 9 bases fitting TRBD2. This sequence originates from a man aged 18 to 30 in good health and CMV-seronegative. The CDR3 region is CASSNAGGPWEQYF. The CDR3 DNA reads TGTGCCAGCAGTAACGCGGGAGGGCCATGGGAGCAGTACTTC.